These 27 T cell receptor beta chains share one sample of origin, sequenced in a study of long-term antiretroviral therapy in people with HIV. With survey level as its setting, the immunoSEQ assay was v3.0. The assay was immunoSEQ multiplex PCR, and TCRdb's table has in-frame clones only and misses some. Altogether 20,000 to 30,000 clones are present, 65% to 90% being singletons, with the ten largest covering 16%. Source: unsorted PBMCs, taken at the start of antiretroviral therapy, before treatment. All receptors derive from a woman between 18 and 29 years old with HIV.

The chain employs TRBV5-8 and TRBJ2-7; 7 bases match TRBD2. Germline loops: CDR1 SGHTS, CDR2 YDEGEE. There are 16 residues in the CDR3. V was pared by 3 bases and J by 2 bases, with 11 bases of the junction left unmatched. The DNA of the CDR3 is TGTGCCAGCAGCTCAAGGACTAGAGGGGCCACCTACGAGCAGTACTTC. Protein product: CASSSRTRGATYEQYF.

This rearrangement joins TRBV18 to TRBJ2-3; 11 bases map to TRBD2. This CDR3 is 15 amino acids long. V gave up 5 bases and J gave up 4 bases; unmatched junction bases: 5. Germline CDR1 reads KGHSH; CDR2 reads LQKENI. The CDR3 region is CASSSLAGGADTQYF. CDR3 DNA: TGTGCCAGCTCATCGTTAGCGGGGGGGGCAGATACGCAGTATTTT.

This clone was detected only once. This rearrangement joins TRBV6-1 to TRBJ2-1, with TRBD2 matching over 12 bases. CDR1 is MNHNS and CDR2 is SASEGT in the germline V gene. V was pared by 2 bases and J by 6 bases, with 5 bases of the junction left unmatched. The CDR3 runs 16 residues. The CDR3 reads CASSEWGLAGSNEQFF. CDR3 in DNA: TGTGCCAGCAGTGAATGGGGACTAGCGGGCAGCAATGAGCAGTTCTTC.

Of note for this clone: Other DNA sequences in this sample translate to the same CDR3. J is TRBJ1-5 and V is TRBV2; D uncertain. Per the germline V gene, CDR1 is SNHLY and CDR2 is FYNNEI. The CDR3 contains 13 residues. Trimming took 6 bases from V and 0 from J, leaving 6 bases between them. CDR3 residues: CASRRDSNQPQHF. CDR3 in DNA: TGTGCCAGCAGGCGGGATAGCAATCAGCCCCAGCATTTT.

J is TRBJ1-1 and V is TRBV5-1; D unclear. The germline V gene encodes CDR1 SGHRS and CDR2 YFSETQ. The CDR3 covers 13 residues. V was shortened by 4 bases and J by 1 base, with 8 bases between the two germline ends. CDR3 sequence reads: CASSRWTNTEAFF. The CDR3 region has the DNA TGCGCCAGCAGCCGATGGACGAACACTGAAGCTTTCTTT.

DNA for the CDR3: TGTGCCTGGAGCCGACAGGCTCCCTACGAGCAGTACTTC. The encoded protein is CAWSRQAPYEQYF. The V gene is TRBV30, the J gene TRBJ2-7; D might be TRBD1 (6 bases). This CDR3 has 13 amino acids. Germline CDR1 reads GTSNPN; CDR2 reads SVGIG (reference sequence). V lost 3 bases to trimming and J lost 2 bases, with 11 bases between them.

The rearrangement links TRBV5-4 to TRBJ2-7; possibly TRBD1 for D (5 bases). Germline assignment: CDR1 SGHNT and CDR2 YYREEE (reference sequence). V shed 1 base and J shed 3 bases, with 8 bases lying between them. The CDR3 covers 13 residues. This chain's CDR3 is CASSLSRDYEQYF. The CDR3 bases are TGTGCCAGCAGCTTGAGCAGGGACTACGAGCAGTACTTC.

The chain recombines TRBV10-3 with TRBJ1-1; 10 bases align to TRBD1. V lost 9 bases and J lost 3; bases outside the gene matches: 4. Germline assignment: CDR1 ENHRY and CDR2 SYGVKD. This CDR3 comprises 13 residues. CDR3 sequence: CAIRDRGDTEAFF. The CDR3 DNA reads as TGTGCCATAAGGGACAGGGGAGACACTGAAGCTTTCTTT.

This clone was detected only once. The V gene is TRBV6-5, the J gene TRBJ1-5; D gene ambiguous. V shed 6 bases and J shed 0 bases, with 9 bases lying between them. This CDR3 is built from 14 residues. Per germline, CDR1 MNHEY and CDR2 SVGAGI. The CDR3 nucleotides are TGTGCCAGCAGCGGACGGGATAGCAATCAGCCCCAGCATTTT. Translation gives CASSGRDSNQPQHF.

This chain joins TRBV7-9 and TRBJ2-5; 10 bases are a match to TRBD1. This CDR3 contains 18 residues. Germline CDR1 is SEHNR and CDR2 is FQNEAQ (reference sequence). J lost 7 bases, V lost 5 bases, and 19 bases had no gene match. The CDR3 protein is CASSPTGGADSTRVTQYF. The CDR3, as DNA: TGTGCCAGCAGCCCGACAGGGGGCGCGGACTCCACACGGGTGACCCAGTACTTC.

This sequence joins TRBV9 and TRBJ2-5; TRBD1 agrees at 10 bases. Looked up from germline, CDR1 is SGDLS and CDR2 is YYNGEE. Trimming cost V 4 bases and J 0 bases; bases outside gene matches: 3. The length of the CDR3 is 15 residues. CDR3 region: CASSQGQGYQETQYF. The CDR3 DNA reads as TGTGCCAGCAGCCAGGGACAGGGGTACCAAGAGACCCAGTACTTC.

CDR3 coding DNA: TGTGCCAGCAGTGACTACAGGGTTCGAGAAAAACTGTTTTTT. Amino acids: CASSDYRVREKLFF. This chain connects TRBV6-1 to TRBJ1-4, with a weak D call TRBD1 (6 bases). Germline V gene sequence: CDR1 MNHNS, CDR2 SASEGT. Trimming removed 3 bases from V and 8 bases from J, with 13 bases in between. This CDR3 region has 14 residues.

This clone was seen a few times. The chain uses TRBV19 and TRBJ2-1; perhaps TRBD1 as D (5 bases). This CDR3 is built from 14 residues. The germline V gene encodes CDR1 LNHDA and CDR2 SQIVND (reference sequence). V was trimmed by 2 bases and J by 5 bases, leaving 10 bases between them. The CDR3 region is CASSITQGNNEQFF. The CDR3 nucleotides read TGTGCCAGTAGTATAACTCAGGGAAACAATGAGCAGTTCTTC.

Details on this clone: At the DNA level, this CDR3 is encoded by other sequences in the same sample as well. The chain recombines TRBV28 with TRBJ2-2; D gene uncertain. Trimming took off 2 bases at V and 5 bases at J, with 6 bases between the two ends. CDR1 is MDHEN, CDR2 SYDVKM, per germline. The CDR3 covers 13 residues. This CDR3 reads CASSLPGTGELFF. The DNA for the CDR3 is TGTGCCAGCAGTTTACCAGGAACCGGGGAGCTGTTTTTT.

This clone was detected once. No DNA is shown, since the ends of the CDR3 on it are uncertain; the CDR3 is the one TCRdb lists. CDR3 protein: CASSFLWGALDEKLFF. The gene calls are TRBV7-6 and TRBJ1-4. The CDR3 length equals 16 residues, ends included. Germline V gene sequence: CDR1 SGHVS, CDR2 FNYEAQ.

This clone has a handful of counts. The gene calls are TRBV2 and TRBJ1-2; 9 bases fit TRBD1. The germline V gene encodes CDR1 SNHLY and CDR2 FYNNEI. Trimming at V came to 5 bases and at J to 0 bases, leaving 7 bases not matched to a gene. This CDR3 contains 16 residues. The CDR3 nucleotides read TGTGCCAGCAGTATAGGACAGGGGCTAGCTAACTATGGCTACACCTTC. It translates to CASSIGQGLANYGYTF.

The chain combines TRBV2 with TRBJ2-7; TRBD2 aligns across 11 bases. The CDR3 covers 17 residues. Germline V CDR1 and CDR2: SNHLY, FYNNEI. V gave up 6 bases and J gave up 3 bases; unmatched junction bases: 13. The CDR3 loop reads CASRSTGLAESRYEQYF. The CDR3 bases are TGTGCCAGCAGGTCTACGGGACTAGCGGAGAGTCGCTACGAGCAGTACTTC.

The V and J genes are TRBV27 and TRBJ2-5; D remains ambiguous. The ends were cut back, 6 bases at V and 1 base at J, with 3 bases in the middle. Germline CDR1 MNHEY, CDR2 SMNVEV (reference sequence). The CDR3 spans 11 residues. The chain's CDR3 is CASRTQETQYF. In nucleotides, the CDR3 is TGTGCCAGCAGGACCCAAGAGACCCAGTACTTC.

The genes are TRBV7-9 and TRBJ2-5; TRBD2 aligns across 9 bases. Germline CDR1 is SEHNR and CDR2 is FQNEAQ (reference sequence). The V segment lost 5 bases and the J segment 3 bases; nucleotides outside the gene matches: 4. This CDR3 is built from 14 residues. The CDR3: CASSPRLAEETQYF. CDR3 sequence (DNA): TGTGCCAGCAGCCCTCGACTAGCGGAAGAGACCCAGTACTTC.

The CDR3, as DNA: TGTGCCAGTAGTATCATGGGGAATCAGCCCCAGCATTTT. Protein: CASSIMGNQPQHF. The chain recombines TRBV19 with TRBJ1-5; no firm D call. V lost 3 bases and J lost 4, with 7 bases in between. This CDR3 contains 13 residues. Germline-derived CDR1 and CDR2 are LNHDA and SQIVND (reference sequence).

The chain recombines TRBV10-2 with TRBJ2-7; 7 positions agree with TRBD2. The CDR3 totals 13 residues. The germline gives CDR1 WSHSY, CDR2 SAAADI. J was trimmed by 5 bases and V by 7 bases; bases with no gene match: 8. This CDR3 is CASKGGINDEQYF. The CDR3 bases are TGCGCCAGCAAGGGAGGGATTAACGACGAGCAGTACTTC.

This clone was seen a single time. The chain has TRBV11-1 and TRBJ1-1; no clear D gene. The CDR3 covers 13 residues. From germline, CDR1 is SGHAT and CDR2 FQDESV (reference sequence). Trimming pared 6 bases from V and 5 bases from J, leaving 13 bases between. The CDR3: CASRGRRRTEAFF. The DNA for the CDR3 is TGTGCCAGCAGAGGACGTCGTAGGACTGAAGCTTTCTTT.

The chain recombines TRBV15 with TRBJ2-7; possibly TRBD1 for D (5 bases). Germline V lookup: CDR1 LNHNV, CDR2 YYDKDF (reference sequence). V gave up 1 base and J gave up 0 bases, with 13 bases separating them. The CDR3 is made up of 16 amino acids. CDR3 loop: CATSRGGAGSSYEQYF. CDR3 DNA: TGTGCCACCAGCAGAGGGGGCGCTGGAAGCTCCTACGAGCAGTACTTC.

The genes are TRBV19 and TRBJ2-6; weak D call: TRBD1 (5 bases). The CDR3 contains 14 residues. Trimming cost V 2 bases and J 12 bases, with 14 bases left between them. Germline CDR1 reads LNHDA; CDR2 reads SQIVND (reference sequence). The CDR3 reads CASSISTGALVLTF. CDR3 bases: TGTGCCAGTAGTATATCCACAGGCGCTCTCGTCCTGACTTTC.

The chain carries TRBV6-5 and TRBJ2-7, with a possible D match to TRBD1 (6 bases). The ends were cut back, 7 bases at V and 4 bases at J, with 17 bases in the middle. CDR3 length equals 14 residues. Per germline, CDR1 MNHEY and CDR2 SVGAGI. CDR3 sequence reads: CASTLGQGIYEQYF. CDR3 sequence (DNA): TGTGCCAGCACCTTAGGGCAGGGGATATACGAGCAGTACTTC.

The V and J genes are TRBV9 and TRBJ2-7; 11 bases line up with TRBD1. The germline V gene has CDR1 SGDLS and CDR2 YYNGEE. CDR3 length equals 15 residues. The V and J ends lost 4 bases and 2 bases, in that order; junction bases with no gene match: 5. CDR3 nucleotides: TGTGCCAGCAGCAACGGACAGGGGGCCACCTACGAGCAGTACTTC. Translating gives CASSNGQGATYEQYF.

V and J are TRBV7-2 and TRBJ2-3, with D perhaps given as TRBD1 or TRBD2 (5 bases each). The V and J ends lost 6 bases and 8 bases respectively, with 12 bases between them. The CDR3 has 12 residues. Per germline, CDR1 SGHTA and CDR2 FQGNSA. The CDR3 DNA sequence: TGTGCCAGCAGTCTACAGGCGGGTACGCAGTATTTT. Its translation is CASSLQAGTQYF.